Listed below are T cell receptor beta chains from one sample, sequenced in a study of PD-L1 blockade in urothelial cancer. Sequenced by immunoSEQ multiplex PCR; TCRdb stores in-frame clones only, minus some. The data contain 45,000 to 50,000 clones, 82% of them singletons. Here the sequenced sample was PBMCs, taken around atezolizumab (anti-PD-L1) treatment. The receptors come from a man in his fifties or sixties with urothelial cancer. The CDR3 runs from the conserved cysteine through the conserved F or W. The D gene is left open where the match is weak. Some rows have no size entry. The others give once, few or many, or a class for an expanded clone.

v_gene: TRBV18; d_gene: TRBD1; abundance: few; j_gene: TRBJ1-1; CDR3aa: CASSTGTGDTEAFF; CDR3nt: TGTGCCAGCTCGACCGGGACAGGGGACACTGAAGCTTTCTTT
v_gene: TRBV6-1; d_gene: NA; abundance: few; j_gene: TRBJ1-5; CDR3aa: CASSEAYGSSQPQHF; CDR3nt: TGTGCCAGCAGTGAAGCCTACGGGAGTAGTCAGCCCCAGCATTTT
v_gene: TRBV6-5; d_gene: TRBD1; abundance: NA; j_gene: TRBJ1-1; CDR3aa: CASSYPTGARTEAFF; CDR3nt: TGTGCCAGCAGTTACCCTACAGGGGCGAGAACTGAAGCTTTCTTT
v_gene: TRBV6-1; d_gene: TRBD1; abundance: few; j_gene: TRBJ1-1; CDR3aa: CALQWKGAKTEAFF; CDR3nt: TGTGCCCTTCAATGGAAGGGGGCGAAGACTGAAGCTTTCTTT
v_gene: TRBV19; d_gene: TRBD2; abundance: NA; j_gene: TRBJ2-1; CDR3aa: CASSGLAENEQFF; CDR3nt: TGTGCCAGTTCGGGACTAGCTGAGAATGAGCAGTTCTTC
v_gene: TRBV5-1; d_gene: TRBD2; abundance: NA; j_gene: TRBJ2-5; CDR3aa: CASSSLAGSRETQYF; CDR3nt: TGCGCCAGCAGCTCCTTAGCGGGGAGTCGGGAGACCCAGTACTTC
v_gene: TRBV18; d_gene: NA; abundance: few; j_gene: TRBJ2-2; CDR3aa: CASSPVAGTGELFF; CDR3nt: TGTGCCAGCTCACCAGTGGCGGGGACCGGGGAGCTGTTTTTT
v_gene: TRBV25-1; d_gene: NA; abundance: NA; j_gene: TRBJ2-7; CDR3aa: CASSEYPLAGTPYEQYF; CDR3nt: TGTGCCAGCAGTGAATACCCCCTCGCCGGGACTCCGTACGAGCAGTACTTC
v_gene: TRBV27; d_gene: TRBD2; abundance: NA; j_gene: TRBJ2-5; CDR3aa: CASSPGAGVLQETQYF; CDR3nt: TGTGCCAGCAGTCCCGGAGCGGGAGTGTTACAAGAGACCCAGTACTTC
v_gene: TRBV18; d_gene: TRBD1; abundance: NA; j_gene: TRBJ1-1; CDR3aa: CASSPRLVDRGSEAFF; CDR3nt: TGTGCCAGCTCACCACGTTTGGTGGACAGGGGTTCTGAAGCTTTCTTT
v_gene: TRBV5-6; d_gene: TRBD1; abundance: NA; j_gene: TRBJ1-2; CDR3aa: CASSPGTGDGYTF; CDR3nt: TGTGCCAGCAGCCCTGGGACAGGGGATGGCTACACCTTC
v_gene: TRBV5-1; d_gene: TRBD1; abundance: NA; j_gene: TRBJ1-1; CDR3aa: CASSPGTENTEAFF; CDR3nt: TGCGCCAGCAGCCCCGGGACAGAGAACACTGAAGCTTTCTTT
v_gene: TRBV6-5; d_gene: NA; abundance: NA; j_gene: TRBJ2-2; CDR3aa: CASTNRLSPGELFF; CDR3nt: TGTGCCAGCACCAACAGATTGAGTCCCGGGGAGCTGTTTTTT
v_gene: TRBV14; d_gene: TRBD1; abundance: NA; j_gene: TRBJ1-2; CDR3aa: CASSQDRGYGYTF; CDR3nt: TGTGCCAGCAGCCAGGACAGGGGCTATGGCTACACCTTC
v_gene: TRBV7-7; d_gene: TRBD2; abundance: NA; j_gene: TRBJ2-5; CDR3aa: CASSTGTSGRARGETQYF; CDR3nt: TGTGCTAGCAGCACCGGGACTAGCGGGAGGGCCAGGGGAGAGACCCAGTACTTC
v_gene: TRBV6-6; d_gene: TRBD2; abundance: NA; j_gene: TRBJ2-3; CDR3aa: CASGGDSTDTQYF; CDR3nt: TGTGCCAGCGGGGGGGATAGCACAGATACGCAGTATTTT
v_gene: TRBV19; d_gene: TRBD1; abundance: NA; j_gene: TRBJ1-5; CDR3aa: CASSSWTGGNQPQHF; CDR3nt: TGTGCCAGTAGTAGTTGGACAGGGGGCAATCAGCCCCAGCATTTT
v_gene: TRBV5-1; d_gene: NA; abundance: NA; j_gene: TRBJ2-3; CDR3aa: CASSLGGVTTDTQYF; CDR3nt: TGCGCCAGCAGCTTGGGGGGGGTAACCACAGATACGCAGTATTTT
v_gene: TRBV10-1; d_gene: TRBD2; abundance: once; j_gene: TRBJ2-1; CDR3aa: CASSDSGTSLNEQFF; CDR3nt: TGCGCCAGCAGTGACTCCGGGACTAGCCTCAATGAGCAGTTCTTC
v_gene: TRBV7-8; d_gene: NA; abundance: NA; j_gene: TRBJ2-5; CDR3aa: CASSLGQQRETQYF; CDR3nt: TGTGCCAGCAGCTTAGGACAGCAACGAGAGACCCAGTACTTC
v_gene: TRBV7-8; d_gene: TRBD1; abundance: NA; j_gene: TRBJ1-6; CDR3aa: CASSSGQGLDNSPLHF; CDR3nt: TGTGCCAGCAGCTCGGGACAGGGCCTGGATAATTCACCCCTCCACTTT
v_gene: TRBV6-5; d_gene: TRBD1; abundance: NA; j_gene: TRBJ2-1; CDR3aa: CASSYDRGAYNEQFF; CDR3nt: TGTGCCAGCAGTTACGACAGGGGAGCCTACAATGAGCAGTTCTTC
v_gene: TRBV18; d_gene: TRBD2; abundance: once; j_gene: TRBJ2-1; CDR3aa: CASNGGTRSRYNEQFF; CDR3nt: TGTGCCAGCAACGGGGGGACCAGGTCCCGTTACAATGAGCAGTTCTTC
v_gene: TRBV5-1; d_gene: TRBD1; abundance: NA; j_gene: TRBJ2-5; CDR3aa: CASSLDPTGAETQYF; CDR3nt: TGCGCCAGCAGCTTGGATCCCACAGGGGCAGAGACCCAGTACTTC
v_gene: TRBV11-2; d_gene: TRBD1; abundance: NA; j_gene: TRBJ2-1; CDR3aa: CASSLGGGQTREQFF; CDR3nt: TGTGCCAGCAGTCTAGGTGGGGGACAGACACGTGAGCAGTTCTTC
v_gene: TRBV19; d_gene: TRBD1; abundance: once; j_gene: TRBJ1-1; CDR3aa: CASRQGAWNTEAFF; CDR3nt: TGTGCCAGTAGACAGGGGGCATGGAACACTGAAGCTTTCTTT
v_gene: TRBV30; d_gene: NA; abundance: NA; j_gene: TRBJ2-5; CDR3aa: CAWSRRRETQYF; CDR3nt: TGTGCCTGGAGTAGGAGGCGGGAGACCCAGTACTTC
v_gene: TRBV5-1; d_gene: TRBD2; abundance: NA; j_gene: TRBJ2-1; CDR3aa: CASSLVASGSSGYEQFF; CDR3nt: TGCGCCAGCAGCTTGGTTGCTAGCGGGAGTTCGGGTTATGAGCAGTTCTTC
v_gene: TRBV11-3; d_gene: TRBD2; abundance: NA; j_gene: TRBJ2-3; CDR3aa: CASSPGSGGARDTQYF; CDR3nt: TGTGCCAGCAGCCCAGGCAGCGGGGGGGCAAGGGATACGCAGTATTTT
v_gene: TRBV18; d_gene: TRBD1; abundance: NA; j_gene: TRBJ1-1; CDR3aa: CASSPLRDRGVGTEAFF; CDR3nt: TGTGCCAGCTCACCACTTAGGGACAGGGGAGTCGGAACTGAAGCTTTCTTT
v_gene: TRBV5-1; d_gene: TRBD2; abundance: once; j_gene: TRBJ2-3; CDR3aa: CASTRTSGVTDTQYF; CDR3nt: TGCGCCAGCACCCGGACTAGCGGGGTCACAGATACGCAGTATTTT
v_gene: TRBV18; d_gene: NA; abundance: NA; j_gene: TRBJ2-1; CDR3aa: CASSPSENEQFF; CDR3nt: TGTGCCAGCTCACCATCCGAGAATGAGCAGTTCTTC
v_gene: TRBV6-4; d_gene: NA; abundance: NA; j_gene: TRBJ1-5; CDR3aa: CASSDSVWAGDQPQHF; CDR3nt: TGTGCCAGCAGTGACTCTGTTTGGGCAGGGGATCAGCCCCAGCATTTT
v_gene: TRBV7-8; d_gene: NA; abundance: once; j_gene: TRBJ2-1; CDR3aa: CASSFKAGTLYNEQFF; CDR3nt: TGTGCCAGCAGCTTTAAAGCGGGGACACTGTACAATGAGCAGTTCTTC
v_gene: TRBV7-9; d_gene: TRBD1; abundance: NA; j_gene: TRBJ2-7; CDR3aa: CASSLDRGSGYEQYF; CDR3nt: TGTGCCAGCAGCTTAGACAGGGGATCTGGCTACGAGCAGTACTTC
v_gene: TRBV10-2; d_gene: NA; abundance: NA; j_gene: TRBJ2-3; CDR3aa: CASSESLVGNTDTQYF; CDR3nt: TGCGCCAGCAGTGAGTCACTAGTAGGGAACACAGATACGCAGTATTTT
v_gene: TRBV6-6; d_gene: NA; abundance: few; j_gene: TRBJ2-7; CDR3aa: CASGPPTSHEQYF; CDR3nt: TGTGCCAGCGGGCCCCCTACAAGCCACGAGCAGTACTTC
v_gene: TRBV7-8; d_gene: NA; abundance: NA; j_gene: TRBJ1-5; CDR3aa: CASSLGGRDSGQPQHF; CDR3nt: TGTGCCAGCAGCTTAGGTGGCAGGGATTCGGGTCAGCCCCAGCATTTT
v_gene: TRBV5-1; d_gene: TRBD2; abundance: NA; j_gene: TRBJ2-3; CDR3aa: CASSLTSSGGGTDTQYF; CDR3nt: TGCGCCAGCAGCTTGACCTCTAGCGGGGGCGGGACAGATACGCAGTATTTT
v_gene: TRBV29-1; d_gene: TRBD2; abundance: NA; j_gene: TRBJ2-7; CDR3aa: CSAATSGNYEQYF; CDR3nt: TGCAGCGCCGCGACTAGCGGCAACTACGAGCAGTACTTC
v_gene: TRBV5-4; d_gene: TRBD1; abundance: NA; j_gene: TRBJ1-1; CDR3aa: CASSRDSRNTEAFF; CDR3nt: TGTGCCAGCAGCAGGGACAGCAGAAACACTGAAGCTTTCTTT
v_gene: TRBV10-1; d_gene: NA; abundance: NA; j_gene: TRBJ1-2; CDR3aa: CAGPYGYTF; CDR3nt: TGCGCCGGGCCCTATGGCTACACCTTC
v_gene: TRBV5-1; d_gene: NA; abundance: NA; j_gene: TRBJ1-2; CDR3aa: CASGEGYYGYTF; CDR3nt: TGCGCCAGCGGGGAGGGTTACTATGGCTACACCTTC
v_gene: TRBV19; d_gene: NA; abundance: NA; j_gene: TRBJ1-4; CDR3aa: CASSLHPRDIGSEKLFF; CDR3nt: TGTGCCAGTAGTCTCCACCCTAGGGACATCGGAAGTGAAAAACTGTTTTTT
v_gene: TRBV4-2; d_gene: TRBD2; abundance: NA; j_gene: TRBJ2-5; CDR3aa: CASSQDVLVAGRETQYF; CDR3nt: TGTGCCAGCAGCCAAGATGTCTTAGTAGCGGGACGGGAGACCCAGTACTTC
v_gene: TRBV7-6; d_gene: TRBD1; abundance: NA; j_gene: TRBJ2-2; CDR3aa: CASSLAAGQGVTGELFF; CDR3nt: TGTGCCAGCAGCTTAGCGGCGGGACAGGGTGTAACCGGGGAGCTGTTTTTT
v_gene: TRBV5-4; d_gene: TRBD1; abundance: NA; j_gene: TRBJ2-1; CDR3aa: CASRLDRGQFNEQFF; CDR3nt: TGTGCCAGCAGATTGGACAGGGGTCAATTCAATGAGCAGTTCTTC
v_gene: TRBV2; d_gene: NA; abundance: NA; j_gene: TRBJ1-4; CDR3aa: CASSEARTATNEKLFF; CDR3nt: TGTGCCAGCAGTGAAGCCAGGACTGCAACTAATGAAAAACTGTTTTTT
v_gene: TRBV5-6; d_gene: NA; abundance: NA; j_gene: TRBJ2-2; CDR3aa: CASSSLTIATGELFF; CDR3nt: TGTGCCAGCAGCTCCCTGACGATAGCCACCGGGGAGCTGTTTTTT
v_gene: TRBV14; d_gene: TRBD1; abundance: NA; j_gene: TRBJ1-3; CDR3aa: CASSQGTGVGNTIYF; CDR3nt: TGTGCCAGCAGCCAAGGGACAGGGGTCGGAAACACCATATATTTT
v_gene: TRBV6-5; d_gene: TRBD1; abundance: NA; j_gene: TRBJ1-4; CDR3aa: CASSSGTGIEKLFF; CDR3nt: TGTGCCAGCAGCTCCGGGACAGGCATTGAAAAACTGTTTTTT
v_gene: TRBV2; d_gene: NA; abundance: NA; j_gene: TRBJ2-1; CDR3aa: CASGASLWNEQFF; CDR3nt: TGTGCCAGCGGGGCCTCGTTGTGGAATGAGCAGTTCTTC
v_gene: TRBV15; d_gene: NA; abundance: NA; j_gene: TRBJ2-6; CDR3aa: CATSRDQGSGANVLTF; CDR3nt: TGTGCCACCAGCAGAGACCAGGGGTCTGGGGCCAACGTCCTGACTTTC
v_gene: TRBV2; d_gene: TRBD2; abundance: few; j_gene: TRBJ2-5; CDR3aa: CASTRGGVETQYF; CDR3nt: TGTGCCAGCACGCGGGGGGGGGTGGAGACCCAGTACTTC
v_gene: TRBV28; d_gene: TRBD1; abundance: NA; j_gene: TRBJ1-2; CDR3aa: CASSRGTVPTYGYTF; CDR3nt: TGTGCCAGCAGTCGCGGGACAGTTCCGACCTATGGCTACACCTTC
v_gene: TRBV28; d_gene: NA; abundance: many; j_gene: TRBJ2-7; CDR3aa: CASRGGSWEQYF; CDR3nt: TGTGCCAGCAGGGGGGGATCTTGGGAGCAGTACTTC
v_gene: TRBV2; d_gene: NA; abundance: NA; j_gene: TRBJ2-3; CDR3aa: CASAGKPDTQYF; CDR3nt: TGTGCCAGTGCCGGTAAACCAGATACGCAGTATTTT
v_gene: TRBV5-1; d_gene: TRBD1; abundance: once; j_gene: TRBJ1-1; CDR3aa: CASSAQGVYTEAFF; CDR3nt: TGCGCCAGCAGCGCTCAGGGGGTTTACACTGAAGCTTTCTTT
v_gene: TRBV6-1; d_gene: TRBD1; abundance: NA; j_gene: TRBJ1-2; CDR3aa: CASSDETGDLYGYTF; CDR3nt: TGTGCCAGCAGTGATGAGACAGGGGACCTCTATGGCTACACCTTC
v_gene: TRBV6-1; d_gene: TRBD1; abundance: NA; j_gene: TRBJ1-6; CDR3aa: CASSERTGGHNSPLHF; CDR3nt: TGTGCCAGCAGTGAACGGACAGGGGGGCATAATTCACCCCTCCACTTT